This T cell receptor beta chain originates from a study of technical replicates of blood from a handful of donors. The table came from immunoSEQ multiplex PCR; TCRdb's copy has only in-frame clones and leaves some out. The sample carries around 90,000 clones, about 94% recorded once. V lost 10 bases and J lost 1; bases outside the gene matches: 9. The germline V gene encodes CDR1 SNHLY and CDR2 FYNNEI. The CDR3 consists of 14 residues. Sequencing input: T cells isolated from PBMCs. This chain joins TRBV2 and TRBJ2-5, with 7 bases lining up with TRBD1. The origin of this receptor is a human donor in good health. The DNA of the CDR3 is TGTGCCACCAAACAGGGGTCCCCCCAAGAGACCCAGTACTTC. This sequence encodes CATKQGSPQETQYF.